The source of this T cell receptor beta chain is a study of T cell responses to AZD1222 COVID-19 vaccine (dated by TCRdb to about 2021). For context, the study as a whole: A total of about 240 trial participants underwent TCR sequencing, of whom some 210 received two doses of AZD1222 and some 25 received two doses of the MenACWY control vaccine. Trial participants were enrolled by age into subgroups of 18-55, 56-69 and 70-plus years, and around 150, 28 and 57 TCR-sequenced participants, respectively, were included in these subgroups. Overall study outcomes, separate from this receptor: Nearly half of unique spike-specific TCRs reportedly recognized epitopes outside regions mutated in the B.1.351 and B.1.1.7 variants. In the small 56-69-year group, the increase in depth fell short of significance, most likely because of low power. Because no samples from the day 14 peak response were available, repertoires could be characterized only after the peak T cell response. Participants were mostly white British, with more females than males. The authors suggested clonal diversity may have been underestimated. The vaccine-associated CD4 TCRs covered the entire spike protein, and the dominant responses fell in regions 160-218 and 743-854. After two AZD1222 doses, spike-specific TCR breadth and depth were significantly higher than at day 0 and than in MenACWY recipients. Conclusions about previously exposed vaccinees were limited because only six AZD1222 recipients were SARS-CoV-2 seropositive at baseline.

The label giving this sample's time point can be read as: about 28 days (+/-7) after the second vaccine dose. AZD1222 recipients given second doses at about 4 weeks or at about 12 weeks were pooled, since spike-specific TCR depth and breadth were not found to differ between the two schedules. The vaccinee samples were drawn from two UK trials, COV001 and COV002, one of which was a single-blind randomized controlled phase 2/3 trial testing AZD1222 (ChAdOx1 nCoV-19) in healthy adults. For TCRbeta chain sequencing, PBMC samples were collected from trial participants at day 0 and at day 28 after the second dose. As to this clone: The antigen this receptor binds is unknown. The sample holds no much larger clone one base away, and base qualities are not on file.

The CDR3 regions of human TCRbeta chains were subjected to immunosequencing. The authors' pipeline ran thus. Repertoire TCRs were matched against a reference library of SARS-CoV-2-specific TCRs generated with the MIRA antigen-specificity platform. Breadth meant the fraction of unique TCRs that were SARS-CoV-2-associated, whereas depth meant the fraction of total T cells that were SARS-CoV-2-associated. Using the MIRA data, each spike-specific TCR was assigned both to the spike region to which the TCR was reactive and to a CD4 or CD8 class. Log10-transformed breadth and depth values were compared by one-way ANOVA with Sidak's multiple comparisons tests. TCRdb's version of the immuneACCESS table is confined to in-frame rearrangements and falls short of the full clone set. An unresolved V gene accounts for under half of the shortfall where checked; the remainder is of unknown origin. V and J calls plus clone size are reproduced from that table; the DNA served to infer D and trimming. This sample lists more than 100,000 clones; about 90% were detected once. Less than 2% of the sample goes to the ten largest clones.

The CDR3 numbers 19 residues from cysteine through phenylalanine. Only the CDR3 part of the read is kept: 57 bases, read in frame from the first base. Trimmed from V: 1 base; trimmed from J: 4 bases; junction bases lacking a gene match: 16. The germline V gene encodes CDR1 SGHAT and CDR2 FQNNGV. The chain is assembled from TRBV11-2 and TRBJ1-3; 7 of the junction bases match TRBD1. Specimen: peripheral blood, collected 28 days after the second AZD1222 dose. The TCR comes from an adult who received the AZD1222 COVID-19 vaccine. CDR3 reads: CASSLGRWDSRAAGNTIYF. The DNA sequence reads TGTGCCAGCAGCTTAGGCCGATGGGACAGTCGGGCGGCGGGAAACACCATATATTTT.